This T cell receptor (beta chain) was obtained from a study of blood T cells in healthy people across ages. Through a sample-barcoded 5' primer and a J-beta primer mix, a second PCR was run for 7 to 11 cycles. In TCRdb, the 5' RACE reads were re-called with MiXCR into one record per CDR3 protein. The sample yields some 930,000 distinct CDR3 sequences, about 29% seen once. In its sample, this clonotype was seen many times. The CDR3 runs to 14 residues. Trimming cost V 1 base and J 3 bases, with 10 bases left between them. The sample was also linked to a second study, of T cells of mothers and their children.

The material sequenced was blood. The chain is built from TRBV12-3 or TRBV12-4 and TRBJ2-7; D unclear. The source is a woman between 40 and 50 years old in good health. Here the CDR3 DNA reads TGTGCCAGCAGTTTAGGGCACCCAAGCTACGAGCAGTACTTC. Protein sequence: CASSLGHPSYEQYF.